The 13 T cell receptor beta chains below were found in one sample sequenced in a study of blood T cell repertoires in COVID-19. Here immunoSEQ multiplex PCR was the method, and the copy in TCRdb shows in-frame clones only, minus some. The data contain about 210,000 clones, approximately 90% of them singletons. Sequenced material: PBMCs or T cells enriched from blood (not recorded which). The source of these receptors is a woman aged 40 to 55 in a cohort exposed to, infected with or recovered from COVID-19 (not recorded which).

CDR3 DNA sequence: TGCGCCAGCAGTCGACTAGCGGGCAACGGGGATACGCAGTATTTT. Its protein is CASSRLAGNGDTQYF. The chain combines TRBV5-1 with TRBJ2-3, with TRBD2 matching over 10 bases. The germline gives CDR1 SGHRS, CDR2 YFSETQ. The CDR3 runs to 15 residues. Trimming at V came to 5 bases and at J to 6 bases, leaving 9 bases not matched to a gene.

V usage is TRBV5-1 and J usage is TRBJ2-6; 12 bases line up with TRBD2. This CDR3 has 18 amino acids. From germline, CDR1 is SGHRS and CDR2 YFSETQ. V lost 5 bases to trimming and J lost 1 base; unmatched junction nucleotides: 7. The CDR3 region has the DNA TGCGCCAGCAGACGGACTAGCGGGGCTCTTTCTGGGGCCAACGTCCTGACTTTC. Its translation is CASRRTSGALSGANVLTF.

V gene TRBV6-5 combines with J gene TRBJ2-1; possible D gene TRBD2, 5 bases. The CDR3 consists of 14 residues. V lost 5 bases, J lost 0 bases, and 8 bases lay in between. The V gene's germline CDR1 is MNHEY and CDR2 SVGAGI. The CDR3 DNA reads as TGTGCCAGCAGTCTGGCGGGCTCCTACAATGAGCAGTTCTTC. Translated: CASSLAGSYNEQFF.

This clone showed up just a few times. The rearrangement uses TRBV7-6 and TRBJ1-6; 8 bases agree with TRBD1. CDR3 length: 16 residues. V shed 3 bases and J 6 bases; nucleotides not matched to a gene: 7. The germline CDR1 and CDR2 sequences are SGHVS and FNYEAQ. The CDR3 protein is CASSLARGQGNSPLHF. CDR3 bases: TGTGCCAGCAGCTTGGCAAGAGGACAGGGTAATTCACCCCTCCACTTT.

This clone was observed a single time. CDR3 DNA sequence: TGTGCCAGCAGCTTTGTACAGGGGAACACTGAAGCTTTCTTT. Translated: CASSFVQGNTEAFF. The chain couples TRBV5-4 to TRBJ1-1; D is perhaps TRBD1 (6 bases). This CDR3 is built from 14 residues. V lost 2 bases and J 1 base, leaving 9 bases between the germline ends. From germline, CDR1 is SGHNT and CDR2 YYREEE (reference sequence).

The chain joins TRBV24-1 to TRBJ2-4, with 7 positions matching TRBD1. This CDR3 comprises 15 residues. The J segment lost 1 base and the V segment lost 7 bases, leaving 6 bases of the junction unmatched. Germline V gene sequence: CDR1 KGHDR, CDR2 SFDVKD. CDR3 region: CATSGTGQAKNIQYF. The CDR3 DNA reads TGTGCCACCAGCGGGACGGGACAGGCCAAAAACATTCAGTACTTC.

The V call is TRBV7-2, the J call TRBJ2-5, with D unresolved. In germline, CDR1 is SGHTA, CDR2 FQGNSA. With 2 bases removed from V and 4 bases from J, the gap between germline ends came to 5 bases. CDR3 size: 12 residues. The CDR3 DNA sequence: TGTGCCAGCAGCTTATTAGCAGAGACCCAGTACTTC. It is translated as CASSLLAETQYF.

This clone was counted once. The J gene is TRBJ1-4, the V gene TRBV28, with unresolved D. V lost 5 bases to trimming and J lost 7 bases, with 14 bases between them. The CDR3 is 14 amino acids. Looked up from germline, CDR1 is MDHEN and CDR2 is SYDVKM. The CDR3 protein is CASSPKGGREKLFF. The CDR3 nucleotides are TGTGCCAGCAGTCCGAAAGGCGGGCGTGAAAAACTGTTTTTT. Together with reference TRBV28 and TRBJ1-4, the CDR3 gives the full variable domain: DVKVTQSSRYLVKRTGEKVFLECVQDMDHENMFWYRQDPGLGLRLIYFSYDVKMKEKGDIPEGYSVSREKKERFSLILESASTNQTSMYLCASSPKGGREKLFFGSGTQLSVL.

This chain connects TRBV12-3 or TRBV12-4 to TRBJ1-2; no clear D gene. V lost 6 bases and J lost 2, with 10 bases in between. This CDR3 contains 13 residues. This CDR3 is CASSPPLNYGYTF. CDR3 nucleotide sequence: TGTGCCAGCAGCCCCCCCCTCAACTATGGCTACACCTTC.

The CDR3 loop is CATSGGTGDFF. CDR3 bases: TGTGCCACCAGCGGCGGGACAGGAGACTTCTTT. The rearrangement joins TRBV15 to TRBJ1-1, with 8 positions matching TRBD1. V lost 5 bases and J lost 14; bases outside the gene matches: 7. CDR1 is LNHNV, CDR2 YYDKDF, per germline (reference sequence). This CDR3 is built from 11 residues.

The chain is built from TRBV7-9 and TRBJ2-1, with 7 bases aligning to TRBD2. This CDR3 is 14 amino acids long. CDR1 and CDR2 (germline): SEHNR, FQNEAQ (reference sequence). J lost 7 bases, V lost 1 base, and 4 bases had no gene match. The CDR3 reads CASSLVGGGNEQFF. The CDR3 nucleotides are TGTGCCAGCAGCTTAGTCGGCGGGGGTAATGAGCAGTTCTTC. The full variable domain, rest sourced from reference TRBV7-9 and TRBJ2-1, is DTGVSQNPRHKITKRGQNVTFRCDPISEHNRLYWYRQTLGQGPEFLTYFQNEAQLEKSRLLSDRFSAERPKGSFSTLEIQRTEQGDSAMYLCASSLVGGGNEQFFGPGTRLTVL.

Only one count was recorded for this clone. The rearrangement links TRBV5-8 to TRBJ1-1; tentatively, D is TRBD1 (6 bases). The germline V gene encodes CDR1 SGHTS and CDR2 YDEGEE. The germline V and J ends were trimmed by 7 bases and 7 bases, with 14 bases remaining between them. The length of the CDR3 is 12 residues. In nucleotides, the CDR3 is TGTGCCAGCGGGAGACAGGCCTTTGAAGCTTTCTTT. Protein sequence: CASGRQAFEAFF.

The rearrangement joins TRBV5-1 to TRBJ2-5, with 8 bases matching TRBD2. Germline lookup yields CDR1 SGHRS and CDR2 YFSETQ. Losses at the gene ends were 0 bases for V and 2 bases for J; bases not matched to a gene: 3. CDR3 length: 15 residues. The DNA of the CDR3 is TGCGCCAGCAGCTTGGCGCGGGAGGCGCAAGAGACCCAGTACTTC. It is translated as CASSLAREAQETQYF.